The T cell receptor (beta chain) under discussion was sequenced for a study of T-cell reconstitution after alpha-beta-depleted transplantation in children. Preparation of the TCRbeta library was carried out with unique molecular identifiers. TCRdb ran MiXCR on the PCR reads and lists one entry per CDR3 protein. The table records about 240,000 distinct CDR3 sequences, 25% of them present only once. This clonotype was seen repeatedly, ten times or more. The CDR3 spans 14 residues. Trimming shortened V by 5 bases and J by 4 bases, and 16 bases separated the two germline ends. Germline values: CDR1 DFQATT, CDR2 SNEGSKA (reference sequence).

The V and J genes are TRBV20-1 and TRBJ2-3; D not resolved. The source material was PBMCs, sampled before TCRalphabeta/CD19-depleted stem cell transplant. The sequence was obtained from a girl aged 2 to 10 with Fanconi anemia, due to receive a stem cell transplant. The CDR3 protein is CSAFFPWSPDTQYF. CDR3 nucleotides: TGCAGTGCTTTCTTCCCCTGGTCGCCAGATACGCAGTATTTT.